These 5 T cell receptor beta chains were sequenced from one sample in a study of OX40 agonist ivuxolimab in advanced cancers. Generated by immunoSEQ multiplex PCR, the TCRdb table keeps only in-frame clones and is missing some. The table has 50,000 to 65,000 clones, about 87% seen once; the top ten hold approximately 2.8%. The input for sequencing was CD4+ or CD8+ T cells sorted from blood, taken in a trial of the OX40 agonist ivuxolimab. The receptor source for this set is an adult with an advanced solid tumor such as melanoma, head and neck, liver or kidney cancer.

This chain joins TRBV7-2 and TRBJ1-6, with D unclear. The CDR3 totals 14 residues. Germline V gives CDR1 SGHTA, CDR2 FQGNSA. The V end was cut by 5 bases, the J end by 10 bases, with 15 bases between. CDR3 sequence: CASSEFWGQSPLHF. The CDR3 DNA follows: TGTGCCAGCAGCGAGTTCTGGGGTCAATCACCCCTCCACTTT.

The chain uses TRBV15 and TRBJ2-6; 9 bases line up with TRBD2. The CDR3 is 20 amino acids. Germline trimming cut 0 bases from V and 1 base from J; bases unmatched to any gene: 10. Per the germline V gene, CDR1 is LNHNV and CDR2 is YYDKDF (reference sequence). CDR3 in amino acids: CATSRDMGLAGVSGANVLTF. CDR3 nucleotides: TGTGCCACCAGCAGAGATATGGGATTAGCGGGAGTGTCTGGGGCCAACGTCCTGACTTTC.

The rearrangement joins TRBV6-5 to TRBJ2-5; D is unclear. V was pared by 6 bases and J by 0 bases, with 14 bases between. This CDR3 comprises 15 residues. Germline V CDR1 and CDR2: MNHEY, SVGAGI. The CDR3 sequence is CASSPNYLHQETQYF. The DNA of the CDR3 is TGTGCCAGCAGCCCGAACTACCTACACCAAGAGACCCAGTACTTC.

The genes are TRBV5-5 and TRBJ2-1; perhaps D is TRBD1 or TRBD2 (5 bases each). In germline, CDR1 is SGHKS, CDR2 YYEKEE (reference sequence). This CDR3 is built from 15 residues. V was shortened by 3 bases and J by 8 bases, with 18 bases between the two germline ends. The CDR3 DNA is TGTGCCAGCAGCTCCGGGACGGAGGTTAGCCATGAGCAGTTCTTC. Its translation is CASSSGTEVSHEQFF.

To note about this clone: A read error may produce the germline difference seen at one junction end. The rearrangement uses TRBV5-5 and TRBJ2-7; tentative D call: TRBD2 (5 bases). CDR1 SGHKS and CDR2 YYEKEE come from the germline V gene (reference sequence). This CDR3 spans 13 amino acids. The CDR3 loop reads CASSPWTVYEQYF. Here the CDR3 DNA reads TGTGCCAGCAGCCCTTGGACTGTTTACGAGCAGTATTTC. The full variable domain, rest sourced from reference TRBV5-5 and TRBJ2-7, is DAGVTQSPTHLIKTRGQQVTLRCSPISGHKSVSWYQQVLGQGPQFIFQYYEKEERGRGNFPDRFSARQFPNYSSELNVNALLLGDSALYLCASSPWTVYEQYFGPGTRLTVT.